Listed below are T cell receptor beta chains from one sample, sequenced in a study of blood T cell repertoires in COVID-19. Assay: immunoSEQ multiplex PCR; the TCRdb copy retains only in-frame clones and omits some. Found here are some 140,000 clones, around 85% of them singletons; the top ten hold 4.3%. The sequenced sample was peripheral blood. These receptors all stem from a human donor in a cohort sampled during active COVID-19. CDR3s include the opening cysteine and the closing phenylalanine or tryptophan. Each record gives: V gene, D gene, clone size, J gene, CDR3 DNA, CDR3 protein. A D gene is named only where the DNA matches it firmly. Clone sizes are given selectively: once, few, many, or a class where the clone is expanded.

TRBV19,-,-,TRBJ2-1,TGTGCCAGTAGTATAGGTGGCACGAAGGGGAATGAGCAGTTCTTC,CASSIGGTKGNEQFF
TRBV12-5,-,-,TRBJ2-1,TGTGCTAGTGGGGGACTGGTGGTCAGTGAGCAGTTCTTC,CASGGLVVSEQFF
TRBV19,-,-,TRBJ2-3,TGTGCCAGTAGTCCACTGGGCAGGGCGGCAGATACGCAGTATTTT,CASSPLGRAADTQYF
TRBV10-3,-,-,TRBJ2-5,TGTGCCATCAGTGAGTCGGTCAGACAAGAGACCCAGTACTTC,CAISESVRQETQYF
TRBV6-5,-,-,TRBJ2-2,TGTGCCAGCAGTTTTGAGGCAACCACCGGGGAGCTGTTTTTT,CASSFEATTGELFF
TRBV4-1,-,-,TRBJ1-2,TGCGCCAGCAGCCAAGACCGGACATCAGCTAACTATGGCTACACCTTC,CASSQDRTSANYGYTF
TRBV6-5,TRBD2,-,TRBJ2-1,TGTGCCAATCTTTCTAGCGGGAGTTCCTACAATGAGCAGTTCTTC,CANLSSGSSYNEQFF
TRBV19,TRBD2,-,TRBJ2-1,TGTGCCAGTAGTCCTAGCGGGAACAATGAGCAGTTCTTC,CASSPSGNNEQFF
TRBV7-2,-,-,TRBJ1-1,TGTGCCAGCAGCTTGATCTCCCGGGTTGAAGCTTTCTTT,CASSLISRVEAFF
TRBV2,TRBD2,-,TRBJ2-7,TGTGCCAGCGGCGGGGGGGGAATACTCTACGAGCAGTACTTC,CASGGGGILYEQYF
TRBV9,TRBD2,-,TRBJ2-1,TGTGCCAGCAGCGTTATAGCGGGGGACAATGAGCAGTTCTTC,CASSVIAGDNEQFF
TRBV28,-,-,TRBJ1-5,TGTGCCAGTCAAACGGAAGGGGCCTGGCAGCCCCAGCATTTT,CASQTEGAWQPQHF
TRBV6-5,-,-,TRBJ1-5,TGTGCCAGCAGTTACTCAGCAGGGCGCAATCAGCCCCAGCATTTT,CASSYSAGRNQPQHF
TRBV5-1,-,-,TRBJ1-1,TGCGCCAGCAGCTTGGGACAGACTAACACTGAAGCTTTCTTT,CASSLGQTNTEAFF
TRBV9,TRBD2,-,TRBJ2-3,TGTGCCAGCAGCGTAGGTTCGACGGGGCTAGCGGGGGAGTCCACAGATACGCAGTATTTT,CASSVGSTGLAGESTDTQYF
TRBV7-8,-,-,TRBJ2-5,TGTGCCAGCAGCCCGCATCCGGGAACCGGGCAAGAGACCCAGTACTTC,CASSPHPGTGQETQYF
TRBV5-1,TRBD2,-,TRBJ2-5,TGCGCCAGCAGCCTATGGGGGGGGGAGACCCAGTACTTC,CASSLWGGETQYF
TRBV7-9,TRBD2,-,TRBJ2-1,TGTGCCAGCTACCCGGGCGGGAGACTAACAGGGTTCTTC,CASYPGGRLTGFF
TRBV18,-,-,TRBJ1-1,TGTGCCAGCCTACAGGGCGACACTGAAGCTTTCTTT,CASLQGDTEAFF
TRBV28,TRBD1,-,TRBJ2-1,TGTGCCAGCAGTACTCAGGGGGACGAGCAGTTCTTC,CASSTQGDEQFF
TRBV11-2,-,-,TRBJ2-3,TGTGCCAGCAGCTTGAGTGCGGCGGATACGCAGTATTTT,CASSLSAADTQYF
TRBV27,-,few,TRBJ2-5,TGTGCCAGCAGTTCGGCCCAGGTCCGAGAGACCCAGTACTTC,CASSSAQVRETQYF
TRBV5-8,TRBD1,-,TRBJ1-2,TGTGCCAGCAGCTTGTTCCAGGGGGCTACTGGCTACACCTTC,CASSLFQGATGYTF
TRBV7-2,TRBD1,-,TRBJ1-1,TGTGCCAGCAGCTCCCCCCGGGACAGATGGAAAGCTTTCTTT,CASSSPRDRWKAFF
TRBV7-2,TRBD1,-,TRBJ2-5,TGTGCCAGCAGCCAGGGGGCGCGGTTGACAAAAGAGACCCAGTACTTC,CASSQGARLTKETQYF
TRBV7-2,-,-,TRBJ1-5,TGTGCCAGCAGCTTAGATCACAGACTAAATCAGCCCCAGCATTTT,CASSLDHRLNQPQHF
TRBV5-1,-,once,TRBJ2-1,TGCGCCAGCAGCTTGGGGCAGGCAAATGAGCAGTTCTTC,CASSLGQANEQFF
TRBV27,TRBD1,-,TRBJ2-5,TGTGCCAGCAGTACTTTCAACAGGGGGATTTACTCAGAGACCCAGTACTTC,CASSTFNRGIYSETQYF
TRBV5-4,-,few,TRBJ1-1,TGTGCCAGCAGCGCCAAGAAGGGAGACACTGAAGCTTTCTTT,CASSAKKGDTEAFF
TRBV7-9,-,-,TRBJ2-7,TGTGCCGTCCAGACAGACCTCCCTGGCTACGAGCAGTACTTC,CAVQTDLPGYEQYF
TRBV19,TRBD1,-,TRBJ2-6,TGTGCCAGTAGCCGGGACAGCGCCTCTGGGGCCAACGTCCTGACTTTC,CASSRDSASGANVLTF
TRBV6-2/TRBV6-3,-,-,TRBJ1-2,TGTGCCAGCAGTCTCCGACAGCTGGGCTACACCTTC,CASSLRQLGYTF
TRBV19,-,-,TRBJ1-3,TGTGCCAGTAGGCACAACAGTATACGATGGGGAAACACCATATATTTT,CASRHNSIRWGNTIYF
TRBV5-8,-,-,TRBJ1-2,TGTGCCAGCAGCTTGACGGGAGAGATTTATGGCTACACCTTC,CASSLTGEIYGYTF
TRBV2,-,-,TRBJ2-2,TGTGCCAGCAAAAAAGACTCAGGACTCTTCACCGGGGAGCTGTTTTTT,CASKKDSGLFTGELFF
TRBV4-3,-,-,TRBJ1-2,TGCGCCAGCAGCCAAGAAGCAGGGCGCTGGGCTGGCTACACCTTC,CASSQEAGRWAGYTF
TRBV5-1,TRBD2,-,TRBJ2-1,TGCGCCAGCAGCTTGGTGTTTGCGGGAGGGGGCAATGAGCAGTTCTTC,CASSLVFAGGGNEQFF
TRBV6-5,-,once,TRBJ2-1,TGTGCCAGCAGTCTACAGGGCGGGCACTACAATGAGCAGTTCTTC,CASSLQGGHYNEQFF
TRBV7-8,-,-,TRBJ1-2,TGTGCCAGCAGCTTCTCGGACACCGGCAACTATGGCTACACCTTC,CASSFSDTGNYGYTF
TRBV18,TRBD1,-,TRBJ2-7,TGTGCCAGCTCACCGTACAGGGGGTCATCCTCCTACGAGCAGTACTTC,CASSPYRGSSSYEQYF
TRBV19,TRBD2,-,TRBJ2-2,TGTGCCAGTAGTATTCTTCGGGGGGTTACCGGGGAGCTGTTTTTT,CASSILRGVTGELFF
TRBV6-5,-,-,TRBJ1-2,TGTGCCAGCAGTTACAATACCAGGGGAAATGGGGGCTACACCTTC,CASSYNTRGNGGYTF
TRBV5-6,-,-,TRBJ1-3,TGTGCCAGCAGCTTGGCTGGGAGCTCTGGAAACACCATATATTTT,CASSLAGSSGNTIYF
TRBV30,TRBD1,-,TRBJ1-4,TGTGCCTGGAGTAGGCAGGGGGATCAACTGTTTTTT,CAWSRQGDQLFF
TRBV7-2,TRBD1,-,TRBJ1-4,TGTGCCAGCAGCTTCGACAGGGGGCAGGGTGAAAAACTGTTTTTT,CASSFDRGQGEKLFF
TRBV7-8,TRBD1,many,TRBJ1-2,TGTGCCAGCAGCCCCGTGGGACAGGGGTGGAGCTACACCTTC,CASSPVGQGWSYTF
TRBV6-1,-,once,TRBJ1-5,TGTGCCAGCAGTGAAGCCCAGAGACTTCAGCCCCAGCATTTT,CASSEAQRLQPQHF
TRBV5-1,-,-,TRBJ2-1,TGCGCCAGCAGCTTGATTCTCAATGAGCAGTTCTTC,CASSLILNEQFF
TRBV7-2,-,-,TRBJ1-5,TGTGCCAGCAGCTTAATGGTCCGGCAGCCCCAGCATTTT,CASSLMVRQPQHF
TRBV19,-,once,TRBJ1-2,TGTGCCAGTAGTCCTCTAGACCTTGGCTACACCTTC,CASSPLDLGYTF
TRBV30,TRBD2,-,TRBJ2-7,TGTGCCTCCGAGCGGGGGAGCTCCTACGAGCAGTACTTC,CASERGSSYEQYF
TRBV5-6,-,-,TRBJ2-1,TGTGCCAGCAGCGGATTTAGCGGAGGGGACCCTAACAATGAGCAGTTCTTC,CASSGFSGGDPNNEQFF
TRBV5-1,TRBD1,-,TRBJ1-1,TGCGCCAGCAGCTTGGGACAGGGGGCTAGCACTGAAGCTTTCTTT,CASSLGQGASTEAFF